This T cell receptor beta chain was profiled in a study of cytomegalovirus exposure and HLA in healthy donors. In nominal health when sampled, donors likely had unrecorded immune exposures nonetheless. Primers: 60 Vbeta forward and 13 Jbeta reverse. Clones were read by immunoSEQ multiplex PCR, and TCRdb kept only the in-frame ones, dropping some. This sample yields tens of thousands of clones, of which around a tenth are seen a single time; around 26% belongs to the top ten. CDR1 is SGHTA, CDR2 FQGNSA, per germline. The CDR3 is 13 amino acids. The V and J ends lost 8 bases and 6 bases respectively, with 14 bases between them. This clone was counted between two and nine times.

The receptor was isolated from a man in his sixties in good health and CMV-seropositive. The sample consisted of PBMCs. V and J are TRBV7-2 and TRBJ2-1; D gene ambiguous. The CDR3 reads CASSDTTRNEQFF. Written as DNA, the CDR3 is TGTGCCAGCTCCGATACCACACGCAATGAGCAGTTCTTC.